Below are 28 T cell receptor beta chains sequenced from a single sample in a study of T cells after yellow fever vaccination. TCRdb processed the 5' RACE reads anew with MiXCR; each CDR3 protein has one entry. The table shows hundreds of thousands of distinct CDR3 sequences, with around an eighth occurring only once. The material sequenced was PBMCs, taken on the day of the yellow fever booster vaccination. The source is a man aged 25 to 40 who received the YFV17D yellow fever vaccine.

Ten or more counts support this clonotype. The chain has TRBV7-9 and TRBJ2-5; tentatively, D is TRBD2 (7 bases). Germline lookup yields CDR1 SEHNR and CDR2 FQNEAQ (reference sequence). V gave up 6 bases and J gave up 3 bases, with 20 bases separating them. The CDR3 spans 16 residues. The CDR3 DNA reads as TGTGCCAGCAGTGCAGCGGGACACGTGTTTGAAGAGACCCAGTACTTC. The encoded protein is CASSAAGHVFEETQYF.

In this sample, this clonotype turned up a few times. The gene calls are TRBV5-4 and TRBJ2-1; D is ambiguous. V was shortened by 3 bases and J by 5 bases, with 15 bases between the two germline ends. This CDR3 spans 15 amino acids. CDR1 and CDR2 from the germline V gene are SGHNT and YYREEE (reference sequence). The CDR3 bases are TGTGCCAGCAGCTCCAAGTTAGTACCCGACAATGAGCAGTTCTTC. It is translated as CASSSKLVPDNEQFF.

This rearrangement joins TRBV15 to TRBJ2-1, with D unclear. CDR1 and CDR2 from the germline V gene are LNHNV and YYDKDF (reference sequence). The germline V and J ends were trimmed by 0 bases and 5 bases, with 2 bases remaining between them. The CDR3 loop spans 12 amino acids. The DNA for the CDR3 is TGTGCCACCAGCAGAGATAACAATGAGCAGTTCTTC. It translates to CATSRDNNEQFF. Using reference TRBV15 and TRBJ2-1 for the parts outside the CDR3, the full variable domain is DAMVIQNPRYQVTQFGKPVTLSCSQTLNHNVMYWYQQKSSQAPKLLFHYYDKDFNNEADTPDNFQSRRPNTSFCFLDIRSPGLGDTAMYLCATSRDNNEQFFGPGTRLTVL.

This clonotype showed up just a few times. The chain couples TRBV20-1 to TRBJ2-3; TRBD1 matches 8 bases. V lost 4 bases and J lost 3; bases outside the gene matches: 6. The CDR3 loop spans 14 amino acids. The V gene's germline CDR1 is DFQATT and CDR2 SNEGSKA (reference sequence). CDR3 nucleotide sequence: TGCAGTGCTAAAACAGGGGGGAGGACAGATACGCAGTATTTT. Protein: CSAKTGGRTDTQYF.

This clonotype has at least ten counts. The gene calls are TRBV10-3 and TRBJ2-1, with 13 positions matching TRBD2. The CDR3 length is 16 residues. The ends lost 6 bases at V and 7 bases at J; junction bases unmatched: 9. Germline lookup yields CDR1 ENHRY and CDR2 SYGVKD. The CDR3 sequence: CAISGATSGRANEQFF. Here the CDR3 DNA reads TGTGCCATCAGCGGGGCCACTAGCGGGAGGGCAAATGAGCAGTTCTTC.

This clonotype was seen a handful of times. V gene TRBV6-5 combines with J gene TRBJ2-4; the D is unclear. Germline values: CDR1 MNHEY, CDR2 SVGAGI. The CDR3 length is 16 residues. With 0 bases removed from V and 6 bases from J, the gap between germline ends came to 15 bases. The CDR3: CASSYSWASGRNIQYF. As DNA, the CDR3 is TGTGCCAGCAGTTACTCGTGGGCCTCGGGTAGAAACATTCAGTACTTC.

This clonotype was counted at least ten times. The chain has TRBV11-2 and TRBJ2-3; TRBD2 aligns across 10 bases. The V and J ends lost 1 base and 1 base, in that order; junction bases with no gene match: 2. The length of the CDR3 is 16 residues. CDR1 and CDR2 from the germline V gene are SGHAT and FQNNGV. CDR3 loop: CASSLALAGGTDTQYF. CDR3 DNA: TGTGCCAGCAGCTTAGCCCTAGCGGGAGGCACAGATACGCAGTATTTT.

In this sample, this clonotype turned up a few times. The chain uses TRBV29-1 and TRBJ1-5, with 11 bases lining up with TRBD1. With 6 bases clipped from V and 6 bases from J, the junction kept 4 bases outside the gene matches. CDR3 size: 13 residues. The germline V gene has CDR1 SQVTM and CDR2 ANQGSEA. CDR3 in amino acids: CSVGQGAGQPQHF. CDR3 in DNA: TGCAGCGTCGGACAGGGGGCAGGTCAGCCCCAGCATTTT.

This clonotype has a handful of counts. The chain's CDR3 is CASSVRGSYQPQHF. The CDR3 bases are TGTGCCAGCAGTGTAAGGGGATCTTATCAGCCCCAGCATTTT. The chain combines TRBV27 with TRBJ1-5, with a tentative D call TRBD1 (5 bases). V was trimmed by 5 bases and J by 5 bases, leaving 13 bases between them. CDR1 is MNHEY and CDR2 is SMNVEV in the germline V gene (reference sequence). This CDR3 is built from 14 residues.

The chain employs TRBV6-2 or TRBV6-3 and TRBJ2-7; D not resolved. This CDR3 has 12 amino acids. Trimming left V 5 bases short and J 0 bases short, with 5 bases between. The germline V gene has CDR1 MNHEY and CDR2 SVGEGT. The CDR3 here is CASSIPSYEQYF. DNA of the CDR3: TGTGCCAGCAGTATCCCCTCCTACGAGCAGTACTTC.

This clonotype was seen at least ten times. The chain combines TRBV7-2 with TRBJ2-7; TRBD2 agrees at 8 bases. Germline CDR1 and CDR2: SGHTA and FQGNSA. This CDR3 comprises 15 residues. J was trimmed by 4 bases and V by 5 bases; bases with no gene match: 10. CDR3 in amino acids: CASSLQSGSSYEQYF. CDR3 sequence (DNA): TGTGCCAGCAGCCTCCAGAGCGGGAGTAGTTACGAGCAGTACTTC.

The CDR3 DNA sequence: TGTGCCAGCTCACCAAAAACCTTCTCCGGGACCAGCTACAATGAGCAGTTCTTC. It codes for CASSPKTFSGTSYNEQFF. This sequence joins TRBV18 and TRBJ2-1; either TRBD1 or TRBD2 may supply D (5 bases each). Germline V gives CDR1 KGHSH, CDR2 LQKENI. The V and J ends lost 2 bases and 3 bases respectively, with 20 bases between them. This CDR3 spans 18 amino acids.

This clonotype was detected a few times. The rearrangement links TRBV29-1 to TRBJ2-5, with 12 bases lining up with TRBD2. The CDR3 has 17 amino acids. The germline V gene encodes CDR1 SQVTM and CDR2 ANQGSEA. V was clipped by 4 bases and J by 1 base; unmatched bases: 10. The CDR3 is CSVGASGRAPFQETQYF. The DNA for the CDR3 is TGCAGCGTTGGGGCTAGCGGGAGGGCCCCCTTCCAAGAGACCCAGTACTTC.

This clonotype was counted at least ten times. This chain links TRBV7-3 with TRBJ2-5; D not certain. CDR3 size: 15 residues. V was cut by 0 bases and J by 3 bases, with 11 bases left in between. The germline gives CDR1 SGHTA, CDR2 FQGTGA. CDR3 loop: CASSLTNADKETQYF. The CDR3 DNA is TGTGCCAGCAGCTTAACGAACGCAGACAAAGAGACCCAGTACTTC.

This clonotype has a handful of counts. The chain joins TRBV29-1 to TRBJ2-7, with 9 bases that match TRBD1. CDR1 is SQVTM and CDR2 is ANQGSEA in the germline V gene. V was pared by 6 bases and J by 2 bases, with 5 bases of the junction left unmatched. The CDR3 consists of 13 residues. CDR3 DNA: TGCAGCGTGTCCGGGACAGGGCCCTACGAGCAGTACTTC. This translates into CSVSGTGPYEQYF.

The V and J genes are TRBV4-2 and TRBJ2-3; D may be TRBD1 (6 bases). Germline V gene sequence: CDR1 LGHNA, CDR2 YNFKEQ. The CDR3 covers 14 residues. Between the trimmed V and J ends, which lost 4 bases and 6 bases, there was a span of 14 bases. The CDR3 is CASSPRDKGDTQYF. The CDR3 DNA follows: TGTGCCAGCAGCCCCCGGGACAAAGGGGATACGCAGTATTTT.

This clonotype was detected only a few times. V is TRBV7-8 and J is TRBJ2-7; D ambiguous. The V end was cut by 2 bases, the J end by 6 bases, with 14 bases between. The CDR3 extends over 14 amino acids. Germline loops: CDR1 SGHVS, CDR2 FQNEAQ. The CDR3 reads CASSLSFIGGEQYF. CDR3 bases: TGTGCCAGCAGCTTAAGTTTTATCGGTGGCGAGCAGTACTTC.

This clonotype was seen only a few times. The chain has TRBV11-2 and TRBJ2-7; 9 bases match TRBD1. The germline V gene has CDR1 SGHAT and CDR2 FQNNGV. The J segment lost 3 bases and the V segment lost 2 bases, leaving 5 bases of the junction unmatched. The CDR3 is 15 residues long. CDR3 in amino acids: CASSLSTGGFYEQYF. CDR3 bases: TGTGCCAGCAGCTTATCCACAGGGGGCTTCTACGAGCAGTACTTC.

In this sample, this clonotype turned up many times. The chain couples TRBV7-9 to TRBJ2-3; D is ambiguous. Trimming left V 2 bases short and J 0 bases short, with 6 bases between. The CDR3 runs to 14 residues. Germline CDR1 SEHNR, CDR2 FQNEAQ (reference sequence). CDR3 nucleotide sequence: TGTGCCAGCAGCTTAACGGCCAGCACAGATACGCAGTATTTT. Its translation: CASSLTASTDTQYF. The full variable domain, with the rest looked up from reference TRBV7-9 and TRBJ2-3, is DTGVSQNPRHKITKRGQNVTFRCDPISEHNRLYWYRQTLGQGPEFLTYFQNEAQLEKSRLLSDRFSAERPKGSFSTLEIQRTEQGDSAMYLCASSLTASTDTQYFGPGTRLTVL.

V usage is TRBV5-1 and J usage is TRBJ1-4, with TRBD1 as a possible D gene (5 bases). Trimming stripped 0 bases from V and 8 bases from J, with 14 bases between. Germline loops: CDR1 SGHRS, CDR2 YFSETQ. The CDR3 loop spans 15 amino acids. CDR3: CASSLDGRPGEKLFF. Written as DNA, the CDR3 is TGCGCCAGCAGCTTGGACGGACGACCAGGGGAAAAACTGTTTTTT. The full variable domain, with the rest looked up from reference TRBV5-1 and TRBJ1-4, is KAGVTQTPRYLIKTRGQQVTLSCSPISGHRSVSWYQQTPGQGLQFLFEYFSETQRNKGNFPGRFSGRQFSNSRSEMNVSTLELGDSALYLCASSLDGRPGEKLFFGSGTQLSVL.

The chain is built from TRBV7-3 and TRBJ2-2, with 9 bases matching TRBD1. The V gene end was trimmed by 8 bases and the J gene end by 5 bases; junction bases not matched to a gene: 12. CDR3 size: 16 residues. The V gene's germline CDR1 is SGHTA and CDR2 FQGTGA. Here the CDR3 reads CASGPGTGFLTGELFF. The CDR3 nucleotides read TGTGCCAGCGGTCCCGGGACAGGGTTTTTAACCGGGGAGCTGTTTTTT. The whole variable domain, remainder taken from reference TRBV7-3 and TRBJ2-2, is GAGVSQTPSNKVTEKGKYVELRCDPISGHTALYWYRQSLGQGPEFLIYFQGTGAADDSGLPNDRFFAVRPEGSVSTLKIQRTERGDSAVYLCASGPGTGFLTGELFFGEGSRLTVL.

The chain links TRBV7-2 to TRBJ2-3; 7 positions match TRBD2. The CDR3 contains 17 residues. The germline V gene has CDR1 SGHTA and CDR2 FQGNSA. J was trimmed by 4 bases and V by 2 bases; bases with no gene match: 12. CDR3 sequence (DNA): TGTGCCAGCAGCTTATTGAGTCGTTCGGGGGGAGCAGATACGCAGTATTTT. Its translation is CASSLLSRSGGADTQYF.

J is TRBJ2-2 and V is TRBV5-1, with D possibly TRBD1 on 6 matching bases. V was cut by 4 bases and J by 3 bases, with 7 bases left in between. Germline CDR1 SGHRS, CDR2 YFSETQ. This CDR3 has 13 residues. CDR3 coding DNA: TGCGCCAGCAGCAAGGGGGACACCGGGGAGCTGTTTTTT. It translates to CASSKGDTGELFF.

There are a few counts of this clonotype. This chain joins TRBV12-3 or TRBV12-4 and TRBJ1-4; weak D call: TRBD1 (6 bases). The CDR3 contains 14 residues. With 10 bases removed from V and 7 bases from J, the gap between germline ends came to 19 bases. CDR3 region: CATGGAEGSEKLFF. CDR3 bases: TGTGCCACCGGGGGGGCAGAGGGGAGTGAAAAACTGTTTTTT.

The CDR3 coding sequence is TGCAGTGCTGTACAAGCGGGAGTTATCTTTAATGAGCAGTTCTTC. This gives the protein CSAVQAGVIFNEQFF. The genes are TRBV20-1 and TRBJ2-1; 8 bases agree with TRBD2. The ends lost 5 bases at V and 7 bases at J; junction bases unmatched: 13. Germline assignment: CDR1 DFQATT and CDR2 SNEGSKA (reference sequence). This CDR3 is 15 amino acids long.

The rearrangement links TRBV3-1 to TRBJ2-2, with a weak D call TRBD2 (5 bases). CDR1 and CDR2 from the germline V gene are LGHDT and YNNKEL (reference sequence). This CDR3 comprises 15 residues. The V gene lost 5 bases and the J gene lost 0 bases, with 10 bases spanning the gap. The CDR3 DNA follows: TGTGCCAGCAGCGTAAGCGGCCCGAACACCGGGGAGCTGTTTTTT. Protein sequence: CASSVSGPNTGELFF.

This sequence joins TRBV19 and TRBJ2-4; no firm D call. The CDR3 runs to 11 residues. Trimming pared 4 bases from V and 6 bases from J, leaving 4 bases between. Germline-derived CDR1 and CDR2 are LNHDA and SQIVND (reference sequence). The DNA for the CDR3 is TGTGCCAGTAGTAACCTAAACATTCAGTACTTC. This encodes CASSNLNIQYF.

This chain links TRBV20-1 with TRBJ2-1; D might be TRBD2 (7 bases). The germline gives CDR1 DFQATT, CDR2 SNEGSKA (reference sequence). CDR3 length equals 13 residues. Trimming stripped 2 bases from V and 9 bases from J, with 14 bases between. CDR3 sequence (DNA): TGCAGTGCTAGACCCCGGGGAGGGGGTGAGCAGTTCTTC. Its protein is CSARPRGGGEQFF.